Listed below are T cell receptor beta chains from one sample, sequenced in a study of immune cell composition in non-small cell lung cancer. Here immunoSEQ multiplex PCR was the method, and the copy in TCRdb shows in-frame clones only, minus some. The sample shows 4,000 to 5,000 clones, more than 75% of them seen only once. The specimen sequenced was lung tumor tissue. These receptor sequences come from a human donor with non-small cell lung cancer. Both conserved end residues are part of each CDR3. A D gene is named only where the DNA matches it firmly. The size entry is marked missing in some rows and otherwise reads once, few, many or a size class.

J: TRBJ1-4; V: TRBV4-2; D: TRBD1; size: .; CDR3: CASSPGQGREKLFF; DNA: TGTGCCAGCAGCCCTGGACAGGGAAGGGAAAAACTGTTTTTT
J: TRBJ2-1; V: TRBV4-2; D: .; size: .; CDR3: CASSQVPGANEQFF; DNA: TGTGCCAGCAGCCAAGTTCCGGGAGCGAATGAGCAGTTCTTC
J: TRBJ2-3; V: TRBV7-8; D: TRBD2; size: once; CDR3: CASSLAILAGSTDTQYF; DNA: TGTGCCAGCAGCTTAGCGATCCTAGCGGGAAGCACAGATACGCAGTATTTT
J: TRBJ1-4; V: TRBV9; D: .; size: .; CDR3: CASSVQPGINEKLFF; DNA: TGTGCCAGCAGCGTACAACCAGGGATTAATGAAAAACTGTTTTTT
J: TRBJ2-7; V: TRBV5-1; D: .; size: once; CDR3: CASSLEQVTYEQYF; DNA: TGCGCCAGCAGCTTGGAACAGGTAACCTACGAGCAGTACTTC
J: TRBJ1-5; V: TRBV28; D: TRBD1; size: .; CDR3: CATLHRTGLIQPQHF; DNA: TGTGCCACCCTCCACCGGACAGGGCTAATCCAGCCCCAGCATTTT
J: TRBJ1-5; V: TRBV28; D: .; size: .; CDR3: CASNLDSLTPQHF; DNA: TGTGCCAGCAACCTGGACAGCCTTACGCCCCAGCATTTT
J: TRBJ2-5; V: TRBV7-9; D: .; size: .; CDR3: CASSLEGRVGGSETQYF; DNA: TGTGCCAGCAGCTTAGAAGGACGAGTAGGGGGTTCGGAGACCCAGTACTTC
J: TRBJ2-7; V: TRBV4-2; D: .; size: .; CDR3: CASSQEYRAPEQYF; DNA: TGTGCCAGCAGCCAAGAGTACAGGGCGCCCGAGCAGTACTTC
J: TRBJ2-3; V: TRBV7-2; D: TRBD2; size: .; CDR3: CASSLAGGGANTQYF; DNA: TGTGCCAGCAGCTTAGCTGGCGGGGGGGCAAATACGCAGTATTTT
J: TRBJ1-4; V: TRBV5-1; D: .; size: .; CDR3: CASSLGQPLEKLFF; DNA: TGCGCCAGCAGCTTGGGACAGCCTCTTGAAAAACTGTTTTTT
J: TRBJ2-7; V: TRBV28; D: TRBD1; size: once; CDR3: CASSGTQGAQGYEQYF; DNA: TGTGCCAGCAGTGGCACACAGGGGGCGCAAGGTTACGAGCAGTACTTC
J: TRBJ2-7; V: TRBV4-3; D: TRBD2; size: .; CDR3: CASSQERSSGRYSYEQYF; DNA: TGCGCCAGCAGCCAAGAAAGATCTAGCGGGAGGTACTCCTACGAGCAGTACTTC
J: TRBJ2-7; V: TRBV7-2; D: .; size: once; CDR3: CASSLAGGYEQYF; DNA: TGTGCCAGCAGCTTAGCGGGGGGCTACGAGCAGTACTTC
J: TRBJ1-2; V: TRBV4-3; D: TRBD1; size: .; CDR3: CASSQVTGGSGYGYTF; DNA: TGCGCCAGCAGCCAAGTTACAGGGGGCTCGGGCTATGGCTACACCTTC
J: TRBJ2-1; V: TRBV4-3; D: .; size: few; CDR3: CASSQDLVVNEQFF; DNA: TGCGCCAGCAGCCAAGACCTGGTAGTCAATGAGCAGTTCTTC
J: TRBJ2-7; V: TRBV11-2; D: .; size: .; CDR3: CASSFAPSQDYEQYF; DNA: TGTGCCAGCAGCTTCGCCCCTAGCCAAGACTACGAGCAGTACTTC
J: TRBJ2-4; V: TRBV9; D: .; size: .; CDR3: CASSVGWQGLNIQYF; DNA: TGTGCCAGCAGCGTAGGGTGGCAGGGGTTGAACATTCAGTACTTC
J: TRBJ2-5; V: TRBV7-2; D: TRBD2; size: few; CDR3: CASSLAPTSGSGQETQYF; DNA: TGTGCCAGCAGCTTAGCCCCAACTAGCGGGAGCGGACAAGAGACCCAGTACTTC
J: TRBJ1-1; V: TRBV5-6; D: TRBD1; size: .; CDR3: CASSRTGGWDTEAFF; DNA: TGTGCCAGCAGTCGGACAGGGGGCTGGGACACTGAAGCTTTCTTT
J: TRBJ2-3; V: TRBV5-1; D: .; size: once; CDR3: CASSLSGEDTQYF; DNA: TGCGCCAGCAGCTTATCAGGGGAAGATACGCAGTATTTT
J: TRBJ1-3; V: TRBV11-3; D: .; size: .; CDR3: CASSLLVLQGFAIYF; DNA: TGTGCCAGCAGCTTATTGGTCCTACAGGGTTTCGCCATATATTTT
J: TRBJ2-2; V: TRBV6-5; D: .; size: few; CDR3: CASSYSVPDTGELFF; DNA: TGTGCCAGCAGTTACTCCGTTCCCGACACCGGGGAGCTGTTTTTT
J: TRBJ2-2; V: TRBV25-1; D: TRBD1; size: .; CDR3: CASSEGQGNTGELFF; DNA: TGTGCCAGCAGTGAAGGACAGGGGAACACCGGGGAGCTGTTTTTT
J: TRBJ2-7; V: TRBV5-1; D: .; size: .; CDR3: CASRPDGGSYEQYF; DNA: TGCGCCAGCAGGCCCGACGGGGGATCCTACGAGCAGTACTTC
J: TRBJ2-7; V: TRBV27; D: TRBD1; size: few; CDR3: CASSSPGQGRYEQYF; DNA: TGTGCCAGCAGTTCCCCTGGACAGGGACGGTACGAGCAGTACTTC
J: TRBJ2-3; V: TRBV5-4; D: TRBD1; size: .; CDR3: CASSDGDRGREDTQYF; DNA: TGTGCCAGCAGCGACGGGGACAGGGGGCGTGAAGATACGCAGTATTTT
J: TRBJ2-7; V: TRBV25-1; D: TRBD1; size: .; CDR3: CASSQRTGMEYF; DNA: TGTGCCAGCAGTCAGCGGACAGGGATGGAGTACTTC
J: TRBJ2-1; V: TRBV7-2; D: TRBD2; size: few; CDR3: CASSSPRGSGPYNEQFF; DNA: TGTGCCAGCAGCTCCCCGAGGGGTAGCGGGCCCTACAATGAGCAGTTCTTC
J: TRBJ2-5; V: TRBV4-3; D: .; size: .; CDR3: CASSRQLVGETQYF; DNA: TGCGCCAGCAGCCGCCAACTAGTCGGGGAGACCCAGTACTTC
J: TRBJ1-4; V: TRBV4-3; D: TRBD1; size: once; CDR3: CASSQRGTGPLGEKLFF; DNA: TGCGCCAGCAGCCAACGAGGGACAGGGCCATTGGGTGAAAAACTGTTTTTT
J: TRBJ1-2; V: TRBV29-1; D: .; size: .; CDR3: CSVVPSGEDYGYTF; DNA: TGCAGCGTTGTCCCCTCCGGCGAGGACTATGGCTACACCTTC
J: TRBJ2-2; V: TRBV5-1; D: TRBD1; size: .; CDR3: CASSPPLQGSAGELFF; DNA: TGCGCCAGCAGCCCCCCCCTACAGGGGTCGGCCGGGGAGCTGTTTTTT